A single sample gave rise to the 2 T cell receptor beta chains below, sequenced in a study of cytomegalovirus exposure and HLA in healthy donors. PCR amplification relied on 60 Vbeta primers (plus 13 Jbeta primers). Clones were read by immunoSEQ multiplex PCR, and TCRdb kept only the in-frame ones, dropping some. The repertoire includes 180,000 or so clones, nearly 80% of them detected once, and 2.9% sits in the top ten. The specimen was PBMCs. The receptors derive from a female donor in good health and CMV-seronegative.

The rearrangement joins TRBV10-3 to TRBJ2-1; 9 bases are a match to TRBD1. The CDR3 is 14 residues long. With V trimmed by 6 bases and J by 3 bases, 3 bases remained unmatched. Per the germline V gene, CDR1 is ENHRY and CDR2 is SYGVKD. CDR3 bases: TGTGCCATCAGGGACAGGGGCATCTACAATGAGCAGTTCTTC. This sequence encodes CAIRDRGIYNEQFF.

This clone was detected once. Other DNA sequences in the sample encode the same CDR3. The CDR3 loop reads CASSEVRAEQYF. In nucleotides, the CDR3 is TGTGCCAGCAGTGAGGTGAGGGCCGAGCAGTACTTC. This sequence joins TRBV25-1 and TRBJ2-7; D perhaps matches TRBD2 (5 bases). The CDR3 contains 12 residues. Trimming left V 3 bases short and J 6 bases short, with 9 bases between. CDR1 is MGHDK and CDR2 is SYGVNS in the germline V gene.